The T cell receptor beta chain described here comes from a study of blood T cell repertoires in COVID-19. About the research overall: T cells, B-cell-depleted T cells, or PBMCs supplied cDNA or gDNA.

Germline-derived CDR1 and CDR2 are SGHNT and YYREEE (reference sequence). This CDR3 comprises 16 residues. The ends were cut back, 2 bases at V and 6 bases at J, with 15 bases in the middle. In the authors' workflow: Using reference gene primer amplification, nucleated cell counts were estimated. TCRdb's copy holds only in-frame clones and misses some; the assay was immunoSEQ multiplex PCR. That table furnishes V, J and clone size, whereas the DNA furnished D and trimming. The table lists approximately 390,000 clones, 87% of them singletons. Those enrolled in Seattle joined during active infection and were followed longitudinally afterward.

V and J are TRBV5-4 and TRBJ1-6; D is undetermined. The specimen sequenced was peripheral blood. This clonotype originated in a woman aged 60-75 years with COVID-19, enrolled during active disease. CDR3 region: CASSLYGVSANSPLHF. The DNA of the CDR3 is TGTGCCAGCAGCTTATACGGGGTGTCGGCTAATTCACCCCTCCACTTT.